The 17 T cell receptor beta chains below come from one sample, sequenced in a study of naive and memory T cell subsets. General study points: Especially in CD8 cells, naive repertoires contained a few larger clonotypes, possibly CD45RA-re-expressing memory cells.

Their antigens are not known. The beta constant-region primer was an equimolar mix of two oligonucleotides covering TRBC1 and TRBC2. Ligated cDNA was amplified by four rounds of PCR with nested alpha and beta constant-region primers and SP2. TCRdb reprocessed the UMI-ligation and nested PCR reads via MiXCR and lists one record per CDR3 protein. Here the sample spans about 150,000 distinct CDR3 sequences, roughly 23% being singletons. The sequencing input was naive CD4+ T cells from blood. These receptors were collected from a human donor in good health.

This rearrangement joins TRBV12-3 or TRBV12-4 to TRBJ2-1, with 7 bases matching TRBD2. The CDR3 is 19 amino acids. J was trimmed by 0 bases and V by 5 bases; bases with no gene match: 16. The DNA of the CDR3 is TGTGCCAGCAGTCCTAGGGTAGCGGGTTTATCCAGCTCCTACAATGAGCAGTTCTTC. As protein: CASSPRVAGLSSSYNEQFF.

This clonotype was seen more than once but under ten times. The V gene is TRBV28, the J gene TRBJ1-4; TRBD1 might be the D (5 bases). CDR1 and CDR2 (germline): MDHEN, SYDVKM. This CDR3 spans 17 amino acids. V was pared by 0 bases and J by 3 bases, with 14 bases between. The CDR3 nucleotides are TGTGCCAGCAGTTTATGGGGGCCCGCCGCGGCTAATGAAAAACTGTTTTTT. Protein sequence: CASSLWGPAAANEKLFF.

This clonotype was detected only a few times. The V and J genes are TRBV12-3 or TRBV12-4 and TRBJ2-7, with 8 bases that match TRBD1. J was trimmed by 2 bases and V by 6 bases; bases with no gene match: 9. The CDR3 covers 15 residues. CDR3 nucleotide sequence: TGTGCCAGCAGCCCTATGGGGACAGGTGCCTACGAGCAGTACTTC. Translating it yields CASSPMGTGAYEQYF.

This clonotype was seen a handful of times. The chain combines TRBV29-1 with TRBJ1-1; no reliable D call. This CDR3 is built from 13 residues. The V end lost 3 bases, the J end lost 0 bases, and 8 bases lay between the germline ends. CDR1 SQVTM and CDR2 ANQGSEA come from the germline V gene. The CDR3 loop reads CSVELSLNTEAFF. CDR3 in DNA: TGCAGCGTTGAGCTGAGCCTGAACACTGAAGCTTTCTTT.

This clonotype was found a few times. The chain employs TRBV7-8 and TRBJ2-2; 10 bases are shared with TRBD1. The CDR3 spans 16 residues. The V and J ends lost 5 bases and 3 bases, in that order; junction bases with no gene match: 6. Germline CDR1 and CDR2: SGHVS and FQNEAQ. The CDR3 protein is CASSHRDRGYTGELFF. The CDR3, as DNA: TGTGCCAGCAGCCACCGGGACAGGGGTTACACCGGGGAGCTGTTTTTT.

In DNA, the CDR3 is TGTGCCAGCATTGATAGCGGGAGGATCGACGAGCAGTACTTC. The encoded protein is CASIDSGRIDEQYF. J is TRBJ2-7 and V is TRBV6-1; TRBD2 matches 10 bases. Germline V CDR1 and CDR2: MNHNS, SASEGT. J lost 5 bases, V lost 7 bases, and 8 bases had no gene match. The CDR3 sequence is 14 residues long.

This clonotype was detected only a few times. The V call is TRBV11-2, the J call TRBJ2-7, with D possibly TRBD1 on 5 matching bases. CDR3 length: 11 amino acids. Deletions cut 5 bases from V and 5 bases from J, with 7 bases between. Germline CDR1 SGHAT, CDR2 FQNNGV. For the CDR3, the DNA is TGTGCCAGCAGCGCCAGGGACGAGCAGTACTTC. It codes for CASSARDEQYF.

This clonotype was seen more than once but under ten times. The chain recombines TRBV6-6 with TRBJ1-1, with D hard to call. Germline V gene lookup returns CDR1 MNHNY and CDR2 SVGAGI (reference sequence). There are 16 residues in the CDR3. V gave up 7 bases and J gave up 1 base, with 19 bases separating them. The CDR3 protein is CASTARAHRGNTEAFF. The CDR3 DNA reads TGTGCCAGCACCGCCCGGGCCCACCGGGGGAACACTGAAGCTTTCTTT.

The rearrangement links TRBV5-1 to TRBJ2-5; 8 bases match TRBD1. CDR3 length: 16 residues. Germline CDR1 SGHRS, CDR2 YFSETQ. The V segment lost 0 bases and the J segment 4 bases; nucleotides outside the gene matches: 8. CDR3 coding DNA: TGCGCCAGCAGCTTGGTCGTGACAGGGGTCCGAGAGACCCAGTACTTC. Translation: CASSLVVTGVRETQYF.

This clonotype occurred a few times. This chain uses TRBV14 with TRBJ2-7, with D tentatively TRBD1 (7 bases). Trimming removed 0 bases at V and 6 bases at J, with 18 bases between. Germline lookup yields CDR1 SGHDN and CDR2 FVKESK. This CDR3 has 16 amino acids. CDR3 loop: CASSQDMGTVGLEQYF. CDR3 DNA: TGTGCCAGCAGCCAAGATATGGGGACAGTGGGACTCGAGCAGTACTTC.

Only a few counts were recorded for this clonotype. The CDR3 protein is CASSSTRGGNQPQHF. CDR3 nucleotides: TGCGCCAGCAGCTCAACCAGGGGTGGCAATCAGCCCCAGCATTTT. This chain links TRBV4-1 with TRBJ1-5; the D gene is possibly TRBD1 (6 bases). Looked up from germline, CDR1 is MGHRA and CDR2 is YSYEKL. V was trimmed by 5 bases and J by 2 bases, leaving 13 bases between them. This CDR3 comprises 15 residues.

This clonotype was detected only a few times. The chain uses TRBV20-1 and TRBJ1-4; 7 bases map to TRBD1. Germline CDR1 DFQATT, CDR2 SNEGSKA (reference sequence). The CDR3 is 14 amino acids. V dropped 1 base and J dropped 5; count of bases not matched to a gene: 4. The CDR3 region has the DNA TGCAGTGCTAGAGCACAGGGGTACAATGAAAAACTGTTTTTT. Translated, it gives CSARAQGYNEKLFF.

A remark on this clonotype: A much larger clone differs from this one at a single base, so this may be a read error. The chain is built from TRBV5-1 and TRBJ2-3, with D perhaps assigned TRBD1 or TRBD2 (6 bases each). The CDR3 consists of 15 residues. Deletions cut 3 bases from V and 4 bases from J, with 15 bases between. Germline CDR1 is SGHRS and CDR2 is YFSETQ. Here the CDR3 DNA reads TGCGCCAGCAGCTACTCGATCGGGGGCTCAGATACGCAGTATTTT. Translating it yields CASSYSIGGSDTQYF.

The V call is TRBV30, the J call TRBJ1-2, with TRBD1 matching over 10 bases. The J segment lost 8 bases and the V segment lost 2 bases, leaving 8 bases of the junction unmatched. The CDR3 runs to 14 residues. CDR1 and CDR2 (germline): GTSNPN, SVGIG (reference sequence). The CDR3 loop reads CAWSRLGTGEGYTF. The DNA for the CDR3 is TGTGCCTGGAGTCGTTTAGGGACAGGGGAAGGCTACACCTTC.

This clonotype was seen repeatedly, ten times or more. CDR3 DNA: TGCAGTGCTAGAGATGCCGTTTCCTACAATGAGCAGTTCTTC. The encoded protein is CSARDAVSYNEQFF. The chain employs TRBV20-1 and TRBJ2-1; D unresolved. The CDR3 is 14 amino acids. Deletions cut 0 bases from V and 1 base from J, with 7 bases between. Germline assignment: CDR1 DFQATT and CDR2 SNEGSKA (reference sequence).

The sample holds a few counts of this clonotype. This rearrangement joins TRBV7-9 to TRBJ2-7; 9 nucleotides align to TRBD1. V was pared by 8 bases and J by 2 bases, with 4 bases of the junction left unmatched. The CDR3 spans 13 residues. Germline V CDR1 and CDR2: SEHNR, FQNEAQ (reference sequence). CDR3 protein: CASRTGAAYEQYF. The DNA for the CDR3 is TGTGCCAGCCGGACAGGGGCAGCCTACGAGCAGTACTTC.

This clonotype appeared a few times. J is TRBJ2-7 and V is TRBV20-1; 10 bases match TRBD1. The junction had 13 bases not matched to a gene; V was cut back by 5 bases and J by 3 bases. Germline V CDR1 and CDR2: DFQATT, SNEGSKA (reference sequence). The CDR3 runs to 16 residues. CDR3 DNA: TGCAGTGCTCCCTTGAGGGACAGGGGTTATCTCTACGAGCAGTACTTC. Its protein is CSAPLRDRGYLYEQYF.